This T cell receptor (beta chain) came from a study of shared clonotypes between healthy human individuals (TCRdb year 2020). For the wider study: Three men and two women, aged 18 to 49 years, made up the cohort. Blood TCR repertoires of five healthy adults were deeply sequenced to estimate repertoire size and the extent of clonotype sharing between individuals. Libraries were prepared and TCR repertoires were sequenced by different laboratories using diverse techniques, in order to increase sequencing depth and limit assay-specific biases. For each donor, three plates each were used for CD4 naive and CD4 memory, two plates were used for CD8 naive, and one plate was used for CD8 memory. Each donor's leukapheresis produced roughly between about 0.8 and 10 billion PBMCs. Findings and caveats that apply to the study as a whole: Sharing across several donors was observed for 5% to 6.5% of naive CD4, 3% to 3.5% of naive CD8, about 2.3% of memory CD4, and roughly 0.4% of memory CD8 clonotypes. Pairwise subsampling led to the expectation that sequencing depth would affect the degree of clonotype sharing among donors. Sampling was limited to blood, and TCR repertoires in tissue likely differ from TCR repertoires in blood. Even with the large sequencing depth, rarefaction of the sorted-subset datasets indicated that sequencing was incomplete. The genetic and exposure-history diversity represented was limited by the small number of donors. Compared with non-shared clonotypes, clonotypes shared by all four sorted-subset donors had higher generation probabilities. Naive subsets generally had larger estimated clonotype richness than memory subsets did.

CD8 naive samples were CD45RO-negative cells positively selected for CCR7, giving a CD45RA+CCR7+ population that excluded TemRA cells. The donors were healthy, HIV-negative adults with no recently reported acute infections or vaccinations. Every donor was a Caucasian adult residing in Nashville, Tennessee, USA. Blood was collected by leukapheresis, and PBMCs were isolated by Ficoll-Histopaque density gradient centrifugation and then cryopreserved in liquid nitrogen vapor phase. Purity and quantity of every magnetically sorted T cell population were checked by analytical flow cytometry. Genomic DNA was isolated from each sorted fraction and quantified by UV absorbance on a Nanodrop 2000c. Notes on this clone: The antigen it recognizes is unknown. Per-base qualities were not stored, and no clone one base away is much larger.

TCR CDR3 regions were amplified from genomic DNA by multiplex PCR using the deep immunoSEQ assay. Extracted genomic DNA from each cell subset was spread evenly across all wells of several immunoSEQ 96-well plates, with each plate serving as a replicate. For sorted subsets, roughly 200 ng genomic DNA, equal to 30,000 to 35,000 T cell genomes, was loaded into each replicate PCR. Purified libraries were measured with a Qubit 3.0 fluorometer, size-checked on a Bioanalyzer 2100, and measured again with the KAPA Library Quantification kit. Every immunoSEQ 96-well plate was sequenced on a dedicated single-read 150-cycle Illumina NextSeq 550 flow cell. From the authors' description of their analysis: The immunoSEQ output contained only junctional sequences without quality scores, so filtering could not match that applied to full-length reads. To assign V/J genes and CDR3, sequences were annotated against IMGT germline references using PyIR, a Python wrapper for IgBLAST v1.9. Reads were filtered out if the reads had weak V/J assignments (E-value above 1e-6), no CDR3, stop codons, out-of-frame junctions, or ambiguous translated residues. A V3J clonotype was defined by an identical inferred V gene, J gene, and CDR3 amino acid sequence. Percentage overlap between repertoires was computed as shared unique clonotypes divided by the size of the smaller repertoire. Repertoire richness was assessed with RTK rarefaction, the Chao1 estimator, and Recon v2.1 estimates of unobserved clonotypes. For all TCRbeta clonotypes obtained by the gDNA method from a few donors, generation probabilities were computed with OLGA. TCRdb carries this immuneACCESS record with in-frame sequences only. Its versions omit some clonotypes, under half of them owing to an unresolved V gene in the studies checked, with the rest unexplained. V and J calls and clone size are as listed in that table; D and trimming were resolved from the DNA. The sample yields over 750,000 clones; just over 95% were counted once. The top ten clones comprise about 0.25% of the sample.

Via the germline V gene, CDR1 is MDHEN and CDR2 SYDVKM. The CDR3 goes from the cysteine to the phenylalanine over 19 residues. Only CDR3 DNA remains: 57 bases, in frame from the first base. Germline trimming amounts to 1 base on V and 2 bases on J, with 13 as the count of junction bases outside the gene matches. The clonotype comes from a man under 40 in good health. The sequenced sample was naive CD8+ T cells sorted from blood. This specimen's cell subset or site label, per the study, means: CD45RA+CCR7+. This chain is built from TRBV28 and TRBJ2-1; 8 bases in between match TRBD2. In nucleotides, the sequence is TGTGCCAGCAGTTTATCCACAGTGAAGCGGGAGATTACCTACAATGAGCAGTTCTTC. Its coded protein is CASSLSTVKREITYNEQFF.